The text below deals with one T cell receptor beta chain. Its antigen is not known. This sample is drawn from a study of T cell responses to AZD1222 COVID-19 vaccine. Study observations and caveats: Spike-specific TCR breadth and depth were elevated following two AZD1222 doses.

Assay: immunoSEQ multiplex PCR; the TCRdb copy retains only in-frame clones and omits some. The sample holds about 180,000 clones; about 90% are singletons and the top ten take around 7.9%. The clonotype comes from an adult in good health. Material: peripheral blood, obtained on day 0 of AZD1222 vaccination.

Here the CDR3 DNA reads TGTGCCAGCAGCCCTCGGGGTACGGGTTCACCCCTCCACTTT. It is translated as CASSPRGTGSPLHF. This chain uses TRBV11-2 with TRBJ1-6; no definite D call. Looked up from germline, CDR1 is SGHAT and CDR2 is FQNNGV. Trimming stripped 5 bases from V and 9 bases from J, with 14 bases between. This CDR3 has 14 residues.